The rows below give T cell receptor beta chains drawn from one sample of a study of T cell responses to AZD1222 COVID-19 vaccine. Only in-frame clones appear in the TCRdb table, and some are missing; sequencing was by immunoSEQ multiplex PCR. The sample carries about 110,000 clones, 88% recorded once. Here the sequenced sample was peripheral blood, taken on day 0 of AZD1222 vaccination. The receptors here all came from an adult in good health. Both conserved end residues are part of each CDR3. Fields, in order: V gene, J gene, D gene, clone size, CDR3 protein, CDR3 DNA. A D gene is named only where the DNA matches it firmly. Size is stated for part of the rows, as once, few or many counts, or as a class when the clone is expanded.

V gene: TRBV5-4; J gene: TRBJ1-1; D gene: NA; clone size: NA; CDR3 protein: CASSLQSNTEAFF; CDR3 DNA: TGTGCCAGCAGCCTACAGTCGAACACTGAAGCTTTCTTT
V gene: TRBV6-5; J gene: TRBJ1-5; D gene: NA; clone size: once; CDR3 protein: CASSARQARNQPQHF; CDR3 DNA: TGTGCCAGCAGCGCCCGACAGGCTCGCAATCAGCCCCAGCATTTT
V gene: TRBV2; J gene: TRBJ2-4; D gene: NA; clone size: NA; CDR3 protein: CASTNRDIQYF; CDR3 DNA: TGTGCCAGCACTAACAGGGACATTCAGTACTTC
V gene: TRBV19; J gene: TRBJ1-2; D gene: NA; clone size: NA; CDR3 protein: CASTTGDYYGYTF; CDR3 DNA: TGTGCCAGTACGACAGGAGACTACTATGGCTACACCTTC
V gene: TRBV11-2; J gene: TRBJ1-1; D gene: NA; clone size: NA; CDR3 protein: CASNEGGATEAFF; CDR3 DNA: TGTGCCAGCAACGAAGGGGGAGCGACTGAAGCTTTCTTT
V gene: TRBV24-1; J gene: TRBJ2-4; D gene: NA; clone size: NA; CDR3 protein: CATSARFSVAKNIQYF; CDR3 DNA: TGTGCCACCAGTGCCCGTTTCTCCGTGGCCAAAAACATTCAGTACTTC
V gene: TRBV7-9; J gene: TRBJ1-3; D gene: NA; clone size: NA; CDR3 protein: CASSFMALGSGNTIYF; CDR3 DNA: TGTGCCAGCAGCTTCATGGCCCTGGGCTCTGGAAACACCATATATTTT
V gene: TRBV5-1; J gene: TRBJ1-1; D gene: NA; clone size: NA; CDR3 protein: CASSLLVNSNTEAFF; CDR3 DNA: TGCGCCAGCAGCTTGTTGGTCAACTCGAACACTGAAGCTTTCTTT
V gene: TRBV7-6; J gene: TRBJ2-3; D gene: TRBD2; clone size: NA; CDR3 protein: CASSLGGASGRADTQYF; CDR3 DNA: TGTGCCAGCAGCTTAGGGGGAGCTAGCGGGAGGGCAGATACGCAGTATTTT
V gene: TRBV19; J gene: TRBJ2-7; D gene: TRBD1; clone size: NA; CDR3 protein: CASSGGQGVLPSSYEQYF; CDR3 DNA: TGTGCCAGTAGTGGAGGACAGGGGGTCCTCCCCAGCTCCTACGAGCAGTACTTC
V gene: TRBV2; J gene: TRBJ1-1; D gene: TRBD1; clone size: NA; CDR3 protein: CASRGQQYTEAFF; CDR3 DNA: TGTGCCAGCAGGGGACAGCAGTACACTGAAGCTTTCTTT
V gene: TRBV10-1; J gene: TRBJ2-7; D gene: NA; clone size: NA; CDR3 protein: CASSEAGTYEQYF; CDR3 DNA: TGCGCCAGCAGTGAGGCCGGCACCTACGAGCAGTACTTC
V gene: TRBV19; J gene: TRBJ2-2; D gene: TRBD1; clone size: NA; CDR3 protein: CASTPGTGIFGELFF; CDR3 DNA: TGTGCCAGTACCCCCGGGACAGGGATTTTCGGGGAGCTGTTTTTT
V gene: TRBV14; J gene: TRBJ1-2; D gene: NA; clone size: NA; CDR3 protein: CASSKTNLQYYGYTF; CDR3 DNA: TGTGCCAGCAGCAAGACAAACCTCCAGTACTATGGCTACACCTTC
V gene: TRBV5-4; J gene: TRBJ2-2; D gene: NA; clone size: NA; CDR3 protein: CASSPREAGRGELFF; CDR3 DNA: TGTGCCAGCAGCCCCAGGGAGGCGGGACGGGGGGAGCTGTTTTTT
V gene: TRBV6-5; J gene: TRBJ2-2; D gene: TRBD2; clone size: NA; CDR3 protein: CASRRAGEYTGELFF; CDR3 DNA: TGTGCCAGCAGACGGGCGGGAGAGTACACCGGGGAGCTGTTTTTT
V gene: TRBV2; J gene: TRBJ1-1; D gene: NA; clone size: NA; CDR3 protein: CASTRELNTEAFF; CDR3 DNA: TGTGCCAGCACCCGGGAACTCAACACTGAAGCTTTCTTT
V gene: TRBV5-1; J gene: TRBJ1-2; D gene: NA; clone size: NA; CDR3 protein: CASSQGTFNYGYTF; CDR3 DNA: TGCGCCAGCAGCCAAGGGACATTTAACTATGGCTACACCTTC
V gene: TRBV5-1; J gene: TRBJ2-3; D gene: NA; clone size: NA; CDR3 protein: CASSPWGDRGHF; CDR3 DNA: TGCGCCAGCAGTCCCTGGGGGGACCGCGGACATTTT
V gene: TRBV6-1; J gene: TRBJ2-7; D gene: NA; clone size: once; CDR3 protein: CASSEILGGGAGNEQYF; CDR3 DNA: TGTGCCAGCAGTGAAATTTTGGGCGGTGGGGCTGGGAACGAGCAGTACTTC
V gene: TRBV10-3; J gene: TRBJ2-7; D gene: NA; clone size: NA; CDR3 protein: CAISEFQGEQYF; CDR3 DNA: TGTGCCATCAGTGAATTTCAGGGCGAGCAGTACTTC
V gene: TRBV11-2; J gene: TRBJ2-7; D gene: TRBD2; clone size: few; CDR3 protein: CASSLDRLTSGGLDF; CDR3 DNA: TGTGCCAGCAGCTTAGACCGGTTGACTAGCGGGGGGCTGGACTTC
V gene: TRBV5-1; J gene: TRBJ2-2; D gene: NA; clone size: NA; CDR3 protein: CASSLASGGGTGELFF; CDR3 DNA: TGCGCCAGCAGCTTGGCCTCCGGGGGTGGCACCGGGGAGCTGTTTTTT
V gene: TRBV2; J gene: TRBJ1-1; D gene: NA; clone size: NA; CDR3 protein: CASRRGIPTNTEAFF; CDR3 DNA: TGTGCCTCCCGGCGGGGAATCCCGACCAACACTGAAGCTTTCTTT
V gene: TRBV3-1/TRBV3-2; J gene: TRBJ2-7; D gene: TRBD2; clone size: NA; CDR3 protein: CASSQDRLAGEVSEQYF; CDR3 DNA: TGTGCCAGCAGCCAAGACCGGCTAGCGGGAGAAGTAAGCGAGCAGTACTTC
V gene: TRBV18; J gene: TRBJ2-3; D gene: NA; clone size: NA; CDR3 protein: CASSPLEGGTDTQYF; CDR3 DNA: TGTGCCAGCTCACCCCTGGAGGGTGGCACAGATACGCAGTATTTT
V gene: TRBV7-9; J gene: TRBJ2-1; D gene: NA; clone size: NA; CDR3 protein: CASSLGGGPNEQFF; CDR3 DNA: TGTGCCAGCAGCCTAGGGGGGGGCCCCAATGAGCAGTTCTTC
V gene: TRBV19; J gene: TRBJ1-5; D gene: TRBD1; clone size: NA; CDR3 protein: CASMHRGLDQPQHF; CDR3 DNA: TGTGCCAGTATGCACAGGGGGCTGGATCAGCCCCAGCATTTT
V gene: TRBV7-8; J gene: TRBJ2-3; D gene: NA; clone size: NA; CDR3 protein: CASNPSKTGNTDTQYF; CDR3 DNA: TGTGCCAGCAACCCCTCCAAAACAGGGAACACAGATACGCAGTATTTT
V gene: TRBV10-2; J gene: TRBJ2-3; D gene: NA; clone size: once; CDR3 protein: CASSVWVSTDTQYF; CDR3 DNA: TGCGCCAGCAGTGTATGGGTTAGCACAGATACGCAGTATTTT
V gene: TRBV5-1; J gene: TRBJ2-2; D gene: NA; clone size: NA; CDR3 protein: CASSLGVLTNTGELFF; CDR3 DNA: TGCGCCAGCAGCTTGGGGGTTCTCACGAACACCGGGGAGCTGTTTTTT
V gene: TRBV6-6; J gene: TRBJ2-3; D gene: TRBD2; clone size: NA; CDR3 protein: CASSPGTSGSYSDTQYF; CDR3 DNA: TGTGCCAGCAGTCCTGGGACTAGCGGGAGCTATTCAGATACGCAGTATTTT
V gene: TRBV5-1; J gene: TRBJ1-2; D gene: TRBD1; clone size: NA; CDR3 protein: CASSHGTDNYGYTF; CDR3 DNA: TGCGCCAGCAGCCATGGGACAGACAACTATGGCTACACCTTC
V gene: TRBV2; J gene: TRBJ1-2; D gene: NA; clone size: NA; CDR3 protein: CASTLSRESGAGYTF; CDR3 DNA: TGTGCCAGCACCCTTTCCAGGGAATCTGGCGCTGGCTACACCTTC
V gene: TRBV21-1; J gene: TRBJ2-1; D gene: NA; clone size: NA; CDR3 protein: CASNYGTANEQFF; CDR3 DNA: TGTGCCAGCAATTACGGGACAGCCAATGAGCAGTTCTTC
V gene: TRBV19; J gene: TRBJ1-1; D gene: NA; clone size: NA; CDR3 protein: CASNRDVGVRNAEAFF; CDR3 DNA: TGTGCCAGTAACCGCGACGTGGGGGTCCGAAACGCTGAAGCTTTCTTT
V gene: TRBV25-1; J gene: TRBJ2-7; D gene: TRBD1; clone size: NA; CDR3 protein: CASSPRDRYYEQYF; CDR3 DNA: TGTGCCAGCAGTCCTCGGGACAGATACTACGAGCAGTACTTC
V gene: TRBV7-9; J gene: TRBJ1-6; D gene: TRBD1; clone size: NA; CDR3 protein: CASSLGGTVNSPLHF; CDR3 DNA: TGTGCCAGCAGCTTAGGGGGGACAGTTAATTCACCCCTCCACTTT
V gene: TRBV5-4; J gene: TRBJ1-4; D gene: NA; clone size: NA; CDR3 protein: CASSRGDTYEKLFF; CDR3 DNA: TGTGCCAGCAGCCGTGGGGACACCTATGAAAAACTGTTTTTT
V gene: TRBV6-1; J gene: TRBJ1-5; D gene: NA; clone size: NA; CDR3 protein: CASSELRDQPQHF; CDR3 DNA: TGTGCCAGCAGTGAATTGAGGGACCAGCCCCAGCATTTT
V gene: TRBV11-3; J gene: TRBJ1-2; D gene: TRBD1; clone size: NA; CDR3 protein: CASSLDKGQGIGGYTF; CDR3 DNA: TGTGCCAGCAGCTTAGATAAGGGACAGGGGATCGGTGGCTACACCTTC
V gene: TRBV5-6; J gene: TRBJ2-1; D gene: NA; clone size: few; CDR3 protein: CASSVWGSHEQFF; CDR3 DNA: TGTGCCAGCAGCGTGTGGGGATCCCATGAGCAGTTCTTC
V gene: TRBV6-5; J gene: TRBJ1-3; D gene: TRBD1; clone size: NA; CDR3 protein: CASKGQGTGGNTIYF; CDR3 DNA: TGTGCCAGCAAGGGACAGGGCACGGGTGGAAACACCATATATTTT
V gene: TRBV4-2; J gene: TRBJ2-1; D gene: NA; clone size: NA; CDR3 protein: CASSQGVANEQFF; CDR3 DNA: TGTGCCAGCAGCCAGGGCGTCGCCAATGAGCAGTTCTTC
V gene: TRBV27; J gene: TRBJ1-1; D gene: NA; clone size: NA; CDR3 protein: CASSSQGATTEAFF; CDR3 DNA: TGTGCCAGCAGTTCACAGGGCGCTACAACTGAAGCTTTCTTT
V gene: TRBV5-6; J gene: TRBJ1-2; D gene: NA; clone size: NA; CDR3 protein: CASSFQDGFPGYTF; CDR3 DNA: TGTGCCAGCAGCTTCCAAGACGGATTTCCTGGCTACACCTTC
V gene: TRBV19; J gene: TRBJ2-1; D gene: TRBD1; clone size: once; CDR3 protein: CASSIGGTGFEQFF; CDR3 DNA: TGTGCCAGTAGTATTGGAGGGACAGGGTTTGAGCAGTTCTTC
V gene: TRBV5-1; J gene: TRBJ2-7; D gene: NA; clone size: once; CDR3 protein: CASSLADTAYEQYF; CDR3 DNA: TGCGCCAGCAGCTTGGCCGATACAGCCTACGAGCAGTACTTC